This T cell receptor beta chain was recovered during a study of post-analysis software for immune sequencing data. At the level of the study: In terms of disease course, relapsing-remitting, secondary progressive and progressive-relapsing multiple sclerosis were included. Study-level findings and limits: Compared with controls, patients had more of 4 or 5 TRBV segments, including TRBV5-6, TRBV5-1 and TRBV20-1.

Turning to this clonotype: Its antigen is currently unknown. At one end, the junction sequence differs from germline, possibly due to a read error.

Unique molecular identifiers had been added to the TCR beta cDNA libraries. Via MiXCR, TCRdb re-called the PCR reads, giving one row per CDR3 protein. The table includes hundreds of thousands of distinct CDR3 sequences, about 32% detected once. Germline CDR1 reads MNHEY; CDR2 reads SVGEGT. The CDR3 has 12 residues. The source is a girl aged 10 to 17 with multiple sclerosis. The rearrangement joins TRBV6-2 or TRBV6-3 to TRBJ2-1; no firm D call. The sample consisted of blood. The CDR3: CANSSYANEQFF. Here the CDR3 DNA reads TGTGCCAACAGTTCCTATGCGAATGAGCAGTTCTTC.